This is a list of T cell receptor beta chains from one sample in a study of somatic mutations in cytotoxic T cells in rheumatoid arthritis. Here immunoSEQ multiplex PCR was the method, and the copy in TCRdb shows in-frame clones only, minus some. The sample has tens of thousands of clones; more than 75% are singletons. Input material: CD8+ T cells sorted from blood. The source is a man aged 50 to 60 in good health. The CDR3 runs from the conserved cysteine through the conserved F or W. Fields, in order: J gene, D gene, V gene, clone size, CDR3 protein, CDR3 DNA. D genes are given only for firm matches. The size entry is marked missing in some rows and otherwise reads once, few, many or a size class.

TRBJ2-7,-,TRBV2,few,CASSEAGVAIYEQYF,TGTGCCAGCAGTGAAGCGGGAGTAGCGATCTACGAGCAGTACTTC
TRBJ2-5,TRBD2,TRBV11-2,-,CASSPSPIAGGVTQYF,TGTGCCAGCAGCCCCTCTCCAATTGCGGGAGGGGTGACCCAGTACTTC
TRBJ2-3,-,TRBV6-6,-,CASSLSYTDTQYF,TGTGCCAGCAGTCTATCGTACACAGATACGCAGTATTTT
TRBJ2-3,-,TRBV5-1,-,CASSTRDPGTDTQYF,TGCGCCAGCAGCACCCGGGACCCGGGCACAGATACGCAGTATTTT
TRBJ2-5,-,TRBV2,-,CASAPGYLETQYF,TGTGCCAGCGCTCCAGGGTATTTGGAGACCCAGTACTTC
TRBJ1-2,-,TRBV10-3,-,CAILRGNGYTF,TGTGCCATCTTAAGGGGTAATGGCTACACCTTC
TRBJ2-3,-,TRBV28,-,CASSPRGSGSLTDTQYF,TGTGCCAGCAGTCCTCGGGGTAGCGGTAGTCTCACAGATACGCAGTATTTT
TRBJ2-5,-,TRBV6-5,-,CASSYGEGFTQYF,TGTGCCAGCAGTTACGGCGAGGGGTTTACCCAGTACTTC
TRBJ2-1,TRBD2,TRBV6-5,-,CASAGLAAVDEQFF,TGTGCCAGTGCAGGACTAGCTGCAGTGGATGAGCAGTTCTTC
TRBJ2-3,TRBD2,TRBV29-1,-,CSVAGTSGSLQFSTDTQYF,TGCAGCGTTGCGGGGACTAGCGGGAGCCTACAGTTTAGCACAGATACGCAGTATTTT
TRBJ2-2,TRBD2,TRBV6-1,few,CASSEVAGGDTGELFF,TGTGCCAGCAGTGAAGTAGCGGGAGGGGACACCGGGGAGCTGTTTTTT
TRBJ2-1,-,TRBV5-4,-,CASSLSRAMSYNEQFF,TGTGCCAGCAGCTTGAGTAGGGCAATGAGCTACAATGAGCAGTTCTTC
TRBJ1-1,TRBD1,TRBV10-2,few,CASSDRENTEAFF,TGCGCCAGCAGCGACAGGGAGAACACTGAAGCTTTCTTT
TRBJ2-1,TRBD2,TRBV9,few,CASSVGTSGSNEQFF,TGTGCCAGCAGCGTAGGGACTAGCGGGAGCAATGAGCAGTTCTTC
TRBJ2-2,-,TRBV5-4,-,CASSLGDLSNTGELFF,TGTGCCAGCAGCTTGGGAGACCTCTCGAACACCGGGGAGCTGTTTTTT
TRBJ2-1,TRBD2,TRBV7-7,-,CASSLASGSYEQFF,TGTGCCAGCAGCTTGGCTAGCGGGAGCTATGAGCAGTTCTTC
TRBJ2-7,TRBD1,TRBV4-1,once,CASSENQGAFLYEQYF,TGCGCCAGCAGCGAAAACCAGGGGGCTTTCTTGTACGAGCAGTACTTC
TRBJ2-2,TRBD2,TRBV5-4,-,CASSLGGGRALGTGELFF,TGTGCCAGCAGCTTGGGGGGCGGGAGGGCCCTTGGGACCGGGGAGCTGTTTTTT
TRBJ2-1,-,TRBV25-1,once,CASSESAGGLSYNEQFF,TGTGCCAGCAGTGAATCTGCTGGAGGCCTCTCCTACAATGAGCAGTTCTTC
TRBJ1-3,-,TRBV5-6,-,CASSGGHTGNTIYF,TGTGCCAGCAGCGGGGGTCACACTGGAAACACCATATATTTT
TRBJ2-1,TRBD2,TRBV29-1,once,CSVEYPSGYSLNEQFF,TGCAGCGTTGAGTACCCTAGCGGCTATTCCTTAAATGAGCAGTTCTTC
TRBJ2-3,TRBD2,TRBV29-1,-,CSVGTSGRTDTQYF,TGCAGCGTCGGGACTAGCGGAAGAACAGATACGCAGTATTTT
TRBJ2-1,TRBD1,TRBV11-2,-,CASSLGTGYTNEQFF,TGTGCCAGCAGCTTAGGGACAGGGTATACCAATGAGCAGTTCTTC
TRBJ1-2,-,TRBV30,-,CAWRLLGTSYGYTF,TGTGCCTGGAGACTCTTGGGGACATCCTATGGCTACACCTTC
TRBJ2-7,TRBD1,TRBV11-2,-,CASSVAGTGSYEQYF,TGTGCCAGCAGCGTAGCCGGGACAGGGTCCTACGAGCAGTACTTC
TRBJ2-3,TRBD1,TRBV6-1,-,CASSELGQGADTQYF,TGTGCCAGCAGTGAATTGGGACAGGGGGCAGATACGCAGTATTTT
TRBJ2-7,TRBD1,TRBV27,few,CASSPGQGTYEQYF,TGTGCCAGCAGTCCGGGACAGGGAACCTACGAGCAGTACTTC
TRBJ1-3,-,TRBV9,-,CASSVGARHSGNTIYF,TGTGCCAGCAGCGTAGGTGCTCGGCACTCTGGAAACACCATATATTTT
TRBJ1-1,-,TRBV4-2,-,CASSQNPQENTEAFF,TGTGCCAGCAGTCAAAATCCCCAGGAGAACACTGAAGCTTTCTTT
TRBJ2-3,-,TRBV5-6,-,CASSWWERANTDTQYF,TGTGCCAGCAGCTGGTGGGAGCGGGCAAACACAGATACGCAGTATTTT
TRBJ1-1,-,TRBV7-9,-,CASSLAGGVTEAFF,TGTGCCAGCAGCTTAGCAGGGGGGGTCACTGAAGCTTTCTTT
TRBJ2-5,-,TRBV6-5,-,CASSKTGMQETQYF,TGTGCCAGCAGTAAAACAGGGATGCAAGAGACCCAGTACTTC
TRBJ2-1,TRBD1,TRBV2,once,CASSPLLSGTGIYNEQFF,TGTGCCAGCAGTCCCCTATTAAGCGGGACAGGGATCTACAATGAGCAGTTCTTC
TRBJ2-1,-,TRBV6-6,few,CASRSEGAYNEQFF,TGTGCCAGCAGGTCGGAGGGGGCTTACAATGAGCAGTTCTTC